A single sample gave rise to the 5 T cell receptor beta chains below, sequenced in a study of CD8 T cells in Susac syndrome. With random hexamers, reverse transcription was performed on about 0.45 to 1 ug of RNA. TCRdb processed the immunoSEQ multiplex PCR reads anew with MiXCR; each CDR3 protein has one entry. Among about 400,000 distinct CDR3 sequences listed, around 83% were seen once. The source material was CD8+ T cells from PBMCs. The receptors here all came from a human donor with multiple sclerosis.

This clonotype showed up just a few times. The chain recombines TRBV4-1 with TRBJ2-7; tentatively, D is TRBD1 (6 bases). The V gene's germline CDR1 is MGHRA and CDR2 YSYEKL. The V and J ends lost 1 base and 7 bases respectively, with 11 bases between them. This CDR3 region has 13 residues. The CDR3 reads CASSQGYTGEQYF. CDR3 DNA sequence: TGCGCCAGCAGCCAAGGATACACAGGGGAGCAGTACTTC.

V is TRBV12-3 or TRBV12-4 and J is TRBJ2-3, with 9 bases aligning to TRBD2. This CDR3 spans 14 amino acids. The V segment lost 8 bases and the J segment 0 bases; nucleotides outside the gene matches: 3. The CDR3 DNA reads as TGTGCCAGCGCGGGGGGGCCGAGCACAGATACGCAGTATTTT. It is translated as CASAGGPSTDTQYF.

The chain has TRBV27 and TRBJ1-6; tentatively, D is TRBD1 (5 bases). The CDR3 length is 15 residues. V was clipped by 5 bases and J by 14 bases, with 22 bases between them. Germline V CDR1 and CDR2: MNHEY, SMNVEV (reference sequence). As DNA, the CDR3 is TGTGCCAGCAGTCCCCGAGATAGGGACCGGTCGGCCCTCCACTTT. It codes for CASSPRDRDRSALHF.

This rearrangement joins TRBV5-1 to TRBJ2-1, with TRBD2 identical over 8 bases. The CDR3 loop spans 15 amino acids. Germline V gene sequence: CDR1 SGHRS, CDR2 YFSETQ. V was clipped by 2 bases and J by 4 bases; unmatched bases: 5. The DNA of the CDR3 is TGCGCCAGCAGCTTCTCTAGCGGGTTATACAATGAGCAGTTCTTC. Translation: CASSFSSGLYNEQFF.

The chain employs TRBV4-1 and TRBJ1-5; D unclear. Germline CDR1 reads MGHRA; CDR2 reads YSYEKL. The CDR3 consists of 13 residues. With 2 bases removed from V and 5 bases from J, the gap between germline ends came to 7 bases. This chain's CDR3 is CASSQNRDQPQHF. CDR3 bases: TGCGCCAGCAGCCAAAACCGAGATCAGCCCCAGCATTTT.